This TCR beta chain was profiled in a study of CD8+ T cells in alopecia areata. Broader study findings: Alphabeta T cells residing in normal skin are also sequenced in scalp samples. Shared TCR sequences were less clear between patients than in mice, possibly partly from HLA diversity. Lesional scalp, especially alopecia totalis/universalis, showed higher clonality than normal scalp.

The sequencing template was cDNA reverse transcribed from extracted RNA. This table comes from immunoSEQ multiplex PCR, and its TCRdb copy is limited to in-frame clones, with some not included. Here the sample spans approximately 89,000 clones, just over 50% being singletons. In its sample, this clone was seen a few times. Its antigen is currently unknown. The source of this sequence is a human donor with alopecia areata. Input material: NKG2D-high CD8+ T cells sorted from blood.

The CDR3 nucleotides are TGTGCCTGGAGTCCCCCGTCCTACGAGCAGTACTTC. This codes for CAWSPPSYEQYF. This sequence joins TRBV30 and TRBJ2-7; no reliable D call. The germline CDR1 and CDR2 sequences are GTSNPN and SVGIG (reference sequence). Between the trimmed V and J ends, which lost 2 bases and 1 base, there was a span of 6 bases. This CDR3 spans 12 amino acids.